The count of the clone carrying this TCR beta chain is one. Some clones are missing from TCRdb's copy, which holds only in-frame ones; the method was immunoSEQ multiplex PCR. The sample consists of around 250,000 clones, around 82% of them appearing once. V shed 0 bases and J 7 bases; nucleotides not matched to a gene: 5. The CDR3 runs 15 residues. The germline gives CDR1 SGDLS, CDR2 YYNGEE. The data belong to a study of blood T cell repertoires in COVID-19. Study in general: Italy, Spain and the United States were the sources of the convalescent and acute COVID-19 samples. PBMCs, B-cell-depleted T cells, or T cells provided the cDNA or gDNA that made up the material.

This clonotype originated in a man aged 45-65 years who had recovered from COVID-19. The sample was PBMCs or T cells enriched from blood (not recorded which). The chain joins TRBV9 to TRBJ1-4; 8 positions match TRBD1. This CDR3 is CASSVGGQGGEKLFF. For the CDR3, the DNA is TGTGCCAGCAGCGTAGGAGGACAGGGAGGTGAAAAACTGTTTTTT. The entire variable domain, with the rest obtained from reference TRBV9 and TRBJ1-4, is as follows: DSGVTQTPKHLITATGQRVTLRCSPRSGDLSVYWYQQSLDQGLQFLIQYYNGEERAKGNILERFSAQQFPDLHSELNLSSLELGDSALYFCASSVGGQGGEKLFFGSGTQLSVL.